This T cell receptor (beta chain) was profiled in a study of OX40 agonist ivuxolimab in advanced cancers. Study-level background: Ivuxolimab was a fully human IgG2 agonistic monoclonal antibody targeting the costimulatory receptor OX40 (CD134). Intravenous ivuxolimab was administered to patients every 2 weeks at six dose levels: 0.01, 0.1, 0.3, 1.5, 3 and 10 mg/kg. Of the 52 patients in dose escalation, some 20 had hepatocellular carcinoma, about 15 had melanoma, 9 had renal cell carcinoma and 9 had head and neck cancer. In the dose-escalation cohort, 70% to 85% of patients were male, and the mean age was roughly 60 years with a range of about 20 to 80. Prior anti-PD-1, anti-PD-L1 or anti-CTLA-4 therapy was permitted, and checkpoint inhibitors had been received by 40% to 50% of dose-escalation patients. Partial responses occurred in three dose-escalation patients: two with cutaneous melanoma and one with hepatocellular carcinoma. The purpose of peripheral TCRbeta sequencing was to test whether ivuxolimab changed TCR sequence diversity and led to clonal T-cell expansion. The monotherapy dose-escalation portion (N of about 50 patients) of the phase I ivuxolimab trial is reported in the paper.

This clone was seen a handful of times. It has no known antigen specificity. Qualities for individual bases were not recorded, and no much larger clone is one base off. The germline V gene (reference sequence) specifies MNHEY as CDR1 and SMNVEV as CDR2. The junction shows trimming of 5 bases on V and 7 bases on J, plus 18 bases between the germline ends. The CDR3 numbers 15 residues from cysteine through phenylalanine. The entry retains the CDR3 DNA only, 45 bases that are in frame from base 1. Patients with a history of autoimmune disease or receiving systemic immunosuppression were excluded from the trial. In every dose cohort, peripheral blood was drawn for TCR sequencing at baseline, cycle 4 day 1, and cycle 7 day 1. The samples were drawn from a first-in-human, open-label, multicenter phase I dose-escalation trial of ivuxolimab. The trial enrolled adults with locally advanced or metastatic head and neck squamous cell, hepatocellular, melanoma or renal cell carcinoma. Before TCR sequencing, CD4+ T cells and CD8+ T cells from peripheral blood were sorted into separate populations.

Genomic DNA was isolated from the sorted cells so that the TCRbeta CDR3 region could be sequenced. TCRbeta CDR3 regions were sequenced using the immunoSEQ Assay. TCRdb's version of the immuneACCESS table is confined to in-frame rearrangements and falls short of the full clone set. An unresolved V gene accounts for under half of the shortfall where checked; the remainder is of unknown origin. The sample has 20,000 to 25,000 clones on record, more than 65% of them singletons. Roughly 26% of the sample is in the top ten clones. Study-level results and caveats: Low levels of normalized T-cell clonal expansion were also seen in some patients who did not respond. Partial responders in the 0.1-3.0 mg/kg groups had among the lowest normalized peripheral clonal expansion, especially among CD8+ T cells. After ivuxolimab, more expanded clones were found on average in CD8+ T cells than in CD4+ T cells. At doses of 0.1 to 3.0 mg/kg, clonal expansion of both CD4+ and CD8+ blood T cells was observed from baseline to week 6. Which antigens the clonally expanded peripheral T cells were specific for was not determined.

This receptor was taken from an adult with an advanced solid tumor such as melanoma, head and neck, liver or kidney cancer. Sequenced here: CD4+ or CD8+ T cells sorted from blood, sampled in a trial of the OX40 agonist ivuxolimab. The chain employs TRBV27 and TRBJ1-5, with TRBD1 perhaps the D gene, on 6 matching bases. The DNA sequence is given as TGTGCCAGCAGTCTTATGCCAGGGGCGGGCCAGCCCCAGCATTTT. This gives the protein CASSLMPGAGQPQHF.